This TCR beta chain was documented in a study of blood T cell repertoires in COVID-19. Method: immunoSEQ multiplex PCR; TCRdb's copy keeps in-frame clones and lacks some. The repertoire consists of about 10,000 clones, with about 89% occurring once and the leading ten covering approximately 6%. There are 14 residues in the CDR3. V shed 4 bases and J shed 3 bases, with 13 bases lying between them. Germline V CDR1 and CDR2: MGHRA, YSYEKL. V gene TRBV4-1 combines with J gene TRBJ2-7; D may be TRBD1 (5 bases). The TCR was taken from a human donor in a cohort sampled during active COVID-19. The specimen was peripheral blood. The chain's CDR3 is CASSPGWQGYEQYF. The CDR3 DNA sequence: TGCGCCAGCAGCCCCGGGTGGCAGGGCTACGAGCAGTACTTC.